Shown below are 26 T cell receptor beta chains from a single sample sequenced in a study of cytomegalovirus exposure and HLA in healthy donors. The table came from immunoSEQ multiplex PCR; TCRdb's copy has only in-frame clones and leaves some out. The sample contains 95,000 to 150,000 clones, roughly 95% of which appear only once. Input material: PBMCs. Every receptor here comes from a man younger than 35 in good health and CMV-seronegative.

The count of this clone is one. The rearrangement joins TRBV4-2 to TRBJ2-7, with D hard to call. CDR3 length: 15 residues. Trimming cost V 0 bases and J 0 bases, with 9 bases left between them. CDR1 and CDR2 (germline): LGHNA, YNFKEQ. The CDR3, as DNA: TGTGCCAGCAGCCAAGATCGGGTCAACTCCTACGAGCAGTACTTC. This sequence encodes CASSQDRVNSYEQYF.

CDR3 region: CARSRPDRGVNYGYTF. CDR3 DNA sequence: TGTGCCAGAAGCCGACCCGACAGGGGTGTAAACTATGGCTACACCTTC. J is TRBJ1-2 and V is TRBV5-3; 8 nucleotides align to TRBD1. TRBV5-3 is labeled an ORF, and its function is uncertain. The CDR3 is 16 residues long. V gave up 4 bases and J gave up 2 bases; unmatched junction bases: 10.

J is TRBJ2-2 and V is TRBV25-1, with 9 bases aligning to TRBD2. This CDR3 spans 18 amino acids. V lost 5 bases and J lost 1; bases outside the gene matches: 11. The germline V gene has CDR1 MGHDK and CDR2 SYGVNS. The CDR3 sequence: CASSSGMASGVNTGELFF. For the CDR3, the DNA is TGTGCCAGCAGTTCCGGGATGGCTAGCGGGGTGAACACCGGGGAGCTGTTTTTT.

The chain couples TRBV7-9 to TRBJ2-5; D ambiguous. The CDR3 spans 14 residues. With 5 bases removed from V and 2 bases from J, the gap between germline ends came to 12 bases. Germline V gene data show CDR1 as SEHNR and CDR2 as FQNEAQ (reference sequence). CDR3 nucleotide sequence: TGTGCCAGCAGCGCGGCTACCTTACAAGAGACCCAGTACTTC. Encoded protein: CASSAATLQETQYF. Together with reference TRBV7-9 and TRBJ2-5, the CDR3 gives the full variable domain: DTGVSQNPRHKITKRGQNVTFRCDPISEHNRLYWYRQTLGQGPEFLTYFQNEAQLEKSRLLSDRFSAERPKGSFSTLEIQRTEQGDSAMYLCASSAATLQETQYFGPGTRLLVL.

The rearrangement links TRBV28 to TRBJ1-1, with D tentatively TRBD1 (5 bases). Per the germline V gene, CDR1 is MDHEN and CDR2 is SYDVKM. CDR3 size: 11 residues. V lost 8 bases and J 6 bases, leaving 10 bases between the germline ends. CDR3 residues: CASGGYSEAFF. CDR3 nucleotides: TGTGCCAGCGGGGGGTACTCTGAAGCTTTCTTT.

The chain couples TRBV6-4 to TRBJ2-1, with D possibly TRBD1 on 6 matching bases. The CDR3 spans 10 residues. Trimming took off 9 bases at V and 12 bases at J, with 12 bases between the two ends. Germline V gene data show CDR1 as MRHNA and CDR2 as SNTAGT. The CDR3 loop reads CARPTGGQFF. Written as DNA, the CDR3 is TGTGCCAGACCGACAGGAGGGCAGTTCTTC.

The V call is TRBV9, the J call TRBJ2-1, with 7 bases aligning to TRBD2. From germline, CDR1 is SGDLS and CDR2 YYNGEE. V trimming: 3 bases; J trimming: 4 bases; junction bases outside the gene matches: 13. The CDR3 has 17 residues. CDR3 sequence: CASSAQLAGDTYNEQFF. CDR3 DNA sequence: TGTGCCAGCAGCGCCCAGTTGGCGGGAGACACGTACAATGAGCAGTTCTTC.

The J gene is TRBJ2-2, the V gene TRBV18; 9 bases line up with TRBD2. CDR1 and CDR2 (germline): KGHSH, LQKENI. The CDR3 has 16 amino acids. V shed 2 bases, J shed 7 bases, and the junction held 8 bases outside the gene matches. The DNA of the CDR3 is TGTGCCAGCTCACCAACGAGCGGGAGGTTTGGCGGGGAGCTGTTTTTT. Its translation is CASSPTSGRFGGELFF.

This chain joins TRBV28 and TRBJ2-7, with D possibly TRBD2 on 6 matching bases. Germline V gene sequence: CDR1 MDHEN, CDR2 SYDVKM. The CDR3 extends over 17 amino acids. The germline V and J ends were trimmed by 3 bases and 1 base, with 19 bases remaining between them. The CDR3: CASSFLLRRGISYEQYF. The DNA for the CDR3 is TGTGCCAGCAGTTTCCTTCTGAGGCGGGGTATTTCCTACGAGCAGTACTTC.

This clone appeared once. This chain links TRBV5-4 with TRBJ2-3; TRBD2 is a possible D gene (6 bases). The CDR3 is made up of 13 amino acids. Trimming cost V 7 bases and J 6 bases, with 15 bases left between them. The germline V gene encodes CDR1 SGHNT and CDR2 YYREEE (reference sequence). The CDR3 region has the DNA TGTGCCAGCTCTTCCGGGAGTTGGGATACGCAGTATTTT. Its translation: CASSSGSWDTQYF.

The chain combines TRBV4-1 with TRBJ2-3, with a possible D match to TRBD2 (6 bases). The CDR3 has 14 amino acids. Germline V gene sequence: CDR1 MGHRA, CDR2 YSYEKL. Trimming shortened V by 3 bases and J by 6 bases, and 13 bases separated the two germline ends. The CDR3 sequence: CASSHPGSRDTQYF. The CDR3, as DNA: TGCGCCAGCAGCCACCCCGGGAGTCGGGATACGCAGTATTTT.

The chain is built from TRBV6-4 and TRBJ2-7, with a weak D call TRBD2 (5 bases). V was clipped by 6 bases and J by 3 bases, with 9 bases between them. This CDR3 spans 12 amino acids. CDR1 is MRHNA, CDR2 SNTAGT, per germline. CDR3 nucleotide sequence: TGTGCCAGCAGGGATCGGGACTACGAGCAGTACTTC. Amino acid sequence: CASRDRDYEQYF.

The V gene is TRBV27, the J gene TRBJ2-3; 12 nucleotides agree with TRBD2. The CDR3 has 16 amino acids. Germline CDR1 and CDR2: MNHEY and SMNVEV (reference sequence). The J segment lost 8 bases and the V segment lost 5 bases, leaving 11 bases of the junction unmatched. CDR3 sequence reads: CASSPLAGGSRLTQYF. CDR3 coding DNA: TGTGCCAGCAGTCCCCTAGCGGGAGGGTCTCGACTTACGCAGTATTTT.

The V gene is TRBV7-8, the J gene TRBJ2-3; D is unclear. Germline V gene data show CDR1 as SGHVS and CDR2 as FQNEAQ. V was clipped by 6 bases and J by 6 bases, with 16 bases between them. The CDR3 is 14 residues long. CDR3: CASRPPWSGDTQYF. The CDR3 nucleotides read TGTGCCAGCAGACCCCCGTGGTCCGGGGATACGCAGTATTTT.

The chain is built from TRBV7-3 and TRBJ2-2, with D perhaps TRBD2 (5 bases). CDR1 and CDR2 (germline): SGHTA, FQGTGA. The V end was cut by 1 base, the J end by 7 bases, with 7 bases between. There are 13 residues in the CDR3. CDR3 nucleotide sequence: TGTGCCAGCAGCTTAATGGGAGACGGGGAGCTGTTTTTT. The encoded protein is CASSLMGDGELFF.

This clone appeared a few times. The chain joins TRBV18 to TRBJ2-7; 9 nucleotides line up with TRBD2. Germline V CDR1 and CDR2: KGHSH, LQKENI. V was pared by 2 bases and J by 4 bases, with 6 bases of the junction left unmatched. This CDR3 contains 15 residues. In nucleotides, the CDR3 is TGTGCCAGCTCACCAAGCGGGGGGCCTTCTTACGAGCAGTACTTC. This gives the protein CASSPSGGPSYEQYF.

V usage is TRBV10-1 and J usage is TRBJ2-7; 8 bases line up with TRBD1. CDR3 size: 15 residues. After removal of 2 bases from V and 0 bases from J, the junction contained 3 bases not matched to a gene. CDR1 and CDR2 from the germline V gene are WNHNN and SYGVQD (reference sequence). The CDR3 sequence is CASSEGTGRSYEQYF. The CDR3 DNA follows: TGCGCCAGCAGTGAGGGGACAGGCCGCTCCTACGAGCAGTACTTC.

This clone was observed a handful of times. This chain uses TRBV28 with TRBJ1-5; D perhaps matches TRBD1 (5 bases). V was shortened by 4 bases and J by 10 bases, with 8 bases between the two germline ends. Looked up from germline, CDR1 is MDHEN and CDR2 is SYDVKM. This CDR3 contains 11 residues. The CDR3 nucleotides read TGTGCCAGCAGTTCCGGGGGTCCCCAGCATTTT. Its translation: CASSSGGPQHF.

The V gene is TRBV5-4, the J gene TRBJ2-3, with D maybe TRBD1 (5 bases). This CDR3 comprises 15 residues. V was clipped by 4 bases and J by 2 bases, with 14 bases between them. The germline CDR1 and CDR2 sequences are SGHNT and YYREEE (reference sequence). The CDR3 DNA reads TGTGCCAGCAGCCCGGCAGGGCCCTTCACAGATACGCAGTATTTT. Its protein is CASSPAGPFTDTQYF.

This clone was seen once. V and J are TRBV30 and TRBJ1-2; possibly TRBD1 for D (6 bases). CDR3 length: 15 residues. V was pared by 0 bases and J by 6 bases, with 17 bases between. Germline V gives CDR1 GTSNPN, CDR2 SVGIG (reference sequence). The DNA of the CDR3 is TGTGCCTGGAGTGTAATCGATCTGGACAGCCATGGCTACACCTTC. Translated: CAWSVIDLDSHGYTF.

CDR3 amino acids: CASSLHGGGENNEQFF. CDR3 bases: TGCGCCAGCAGCCTACACGGGGGAGGGGAGAACAATGAGCAGTTCTTC. The J gene is TRBJ2-1, the V gene TRBV5-1; 7 nucleotides align to TRBD2. V shed 4 bases, J shed 5 bases, and the junction held 12 bases outside the gene matches. There are 16 residues in the CDR3. Looked up from germline, CDR1 is SGHRS and CDR2 is YFSETQ.

The chain carries TRBV5-6 and TRBJ1-2, with D perhaps matching TRBD1 (5 bases). Looked up from germline, CDR1 is SGHDT and CDR2 is YYEEEE. Trimming stripped 7 bases from V and 2 bases from J, with 12 bases between. The CDR3 totals 13 residues. CDR3 in amino acids: CASLSGGNYGYTF. The CDR3, as DNA: TGTGCCAGCCTCTCGGGGGGAAACTATGGCTACACCTTC.

The chain is built from TRBV6-5 and TRBJ2-4; the match to TRBD2 covers 11 bases. CDR3 size: 16 residues. Germline V gene sequence: CDR1 MNHEY, CDR2 SVGAGI. V gave up 0 bases and J gave up 8 bases; unmatched junction bases: 6. The CDR3 here is CASSYSSGREGDIQYF. CDR3 DNA: TGTGCCAGCAGTTACTCTAGCGGGAGGGAGGGTGACATTCAGTACTTC.

V and J are TRBV2 and TRBJ2-4; 7 nucleotides align to TRBD2. The CDR3 is 13 amino acids. Trimming took 7 bases from V and 6 from J; bases not matched to a gene: 6. From germline, CDR1 is SNHLY and CDR2 FYNNEI. The CDR3 region is CASKGRGGNIQYF. Written as DNA, the CDR3 is TGTGCCAGCAAGGGGAGGGGTGGAAACATTCAGTACTTC.

The chain couples TRBV4-3 to TRBJ2-7, with D tentatively TRBD1 (5 bases). V dropped 1 base and J dropped 2 bases, with 6 bases sitting between them. CDR1 and CDR2 (germline): LGHNA, YSLEER. This CDR3 comprises 13 residues. The CDR3 is CASSQARAYEQYF. The CDR3 DNA reads TGCGCCAGCAGCCAAGCCAGGGCCTACGAGCAGTACTTC.

Here the CDR3 DNA reads TGTGCCAGCAGGGGCCAGATCAATCAGCCCCAGCATTTT. Encoded protein: CASRGQINQPQHF. J is TRBJ1-5 and V is TRBV28; D call uncertain. This CDR3 has 13 residues. Trimming took 6 bases from V and 3 from J, leaving 9 bases between them. Germline V gives CDR1 MDHEN, CDR2 SYDVKM.